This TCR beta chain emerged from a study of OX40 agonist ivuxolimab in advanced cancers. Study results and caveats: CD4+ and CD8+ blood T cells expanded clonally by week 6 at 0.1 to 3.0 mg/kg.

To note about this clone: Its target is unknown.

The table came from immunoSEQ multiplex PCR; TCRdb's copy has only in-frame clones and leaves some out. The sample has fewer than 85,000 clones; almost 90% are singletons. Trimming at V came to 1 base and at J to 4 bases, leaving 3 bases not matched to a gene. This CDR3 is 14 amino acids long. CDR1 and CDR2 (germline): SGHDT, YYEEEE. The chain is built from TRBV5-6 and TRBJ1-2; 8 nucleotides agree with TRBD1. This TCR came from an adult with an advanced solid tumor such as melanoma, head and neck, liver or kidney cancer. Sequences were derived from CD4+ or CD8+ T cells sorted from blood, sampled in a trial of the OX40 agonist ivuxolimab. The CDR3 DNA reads TGTGCCAGCAGCTTGCAGGGGGCGAGCTATGGCTACACCTTC. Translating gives CASSLQGASYGYTF.